This is a list of T cell receptor beta chains from one sample in a study of T cell responses to AZD1222 COVID-19 vaccine. Profiled with immunoSEQ multiplex PCR; TCRdb holds only in-frame clones, not every one. The sample shows under 150,000 clones, less than 95% of them seen only once. This specimen was peripheral blood, taken on day 0 of AZD1222 vaccination. These TCRs come from an adult in good health. CDR3s include the opening cysteine and the closing phenylalanine or tryptophan. Each record gives: V gene, CDR3 protein.

V gene: TRBV6-5
CDR3 protein: CASSYLGSVGYTF

V gene: TRBV19
CDR3 protein: CASSFRGQNQPQHF

V gene: TRBV4-1
CDR3 protein: CASSLLNEKLFF

V gene: TRBV11-2
CDR3 protein: CASSLGSNQPQHF

V gene: TRBV5-1
CDR3 protein: CASSGDSFGMGEKLFF

V gene: TRBV5-4
CDR3 protein: CASSWREGVREQFF

V gene: TRBV5-4
CDR3 protein: CASSLDRAGTEAFF

V gene: TRBV7-3
CDR3 protein: CASSFIRSVAKNIQYF

V gene: TRBV5-4
CDR3 protein: CASSPGGLAGGTGELFF

V gene: TRBV9
CDR3 protein: CASSARGVGDEAFF

V gene: TRBV11-2
CDR3 protein: CASSPSYRDALEQFF

V gene: TRBV10-3
CDR3 protein: CAISESTEAFF

V gene: TRBV30
CDR3 protein: CAWSVGASQSEKLFF

V gene: TRBV24-1
CDR3 protein: CATSVSYTDTQYF

V gene: TRBV5-1
CDR3 protein: CASSPGAAGESDTQYF

V gene: TRBV18
CDR3 protein: CASSRDSKNIQYF

V gene: TRBV7-6
CDR3 protein: CASSLVAGGGEQYF

V gene: TRBV10-3
CDR3 protein: CAISESPSKNIQYF

V gene: TRBV3-1/TRBV3-2
CDR3 protein: CASSPDGQGPVGYTF

V gene: TRBV3-1/TRBV3-2
CDR3 protein: CASSQESGGVQYF

V gene: TRBV25-1
CDR3 protein: CASRPAGPYHEQYF

V gene: TRBV28
CDR3 protein: CASSLYQENEKLFF

V gene: TRBV5-1
CDR3 protein: CASSSALGNTIYF

V gene: TRBV19
CDR3 protein: CASSIGYTQYF

V gene: TRBV18
CDR3 protein: CASSPQRSTEAFF

V gene: TRBV3-1/TRBV3-2
CDR3 protein: CASSQGDYGYTF

V gene: TRBV18
CDR3 protein: CASSPSRGQVEQYF

V gene: TRBV24-1
CDR3 protein: CATSDLRTSGTTGTDTQYF

V gene: TRBV5-4
CDR3 protein: CASSFSERYYEQYF

V gene: TRBV6-2/TRBV6-3
CDR3 protein: CASSYSMVSGLHF

V gene: TRBV28
CDR3 protein: CASGAAHFDGYTF

V gene: TRBV9
CDR3 protein: CASSSRGHGETQYF

V gene: TRBV27
CDR3 protein: CASHGLAGYGYTF

V gene: TRBV6-6
CDR3 protein: CASSYFQETQYF

V gene: TRBV6-4
CDR3 protein: CARGLAGITGELFF

V gene: TRBV15
CDR3 protein: CATSRDSARSQGNQPQHF

V gene: TRBV9
CDR3 protein: CASSVGLGSSGNTIYF

V gene: TRBV28
CDR3 protein: CASLKQGRADTQYF

V gene: TRBV7-3
CDR3 protein: CASSPTSGSTDTQYF

V gene: TRBV27
CDR3 protein: CASSFGPGSYEQYF

V gene: TRBV7-2
CDR3 protein: CASSPAVRGYTF

V gene: TRBV7-2
CDR3 protein: CASSPYLAGGPGDTQYF

V gene: TRBV6-2/TRBV6-3
CDR3 protein: CASSYSTSGENTEAFF

V gene: TRBV2
CDR3 protein: CASSDIGRGGYTF

V gene: TRBV5-1
CDR3 protein: CASSLPGSSYEQYF

V gene: TRBV19
CDR3 protein: CASSKGTGYADTQYF

V gene: TRBV11-3
CDR3 protein: CASSLGKAGAFF

V gene: TRBV9
CDR3 protein: CASSPTGGAVGNTIYF

V gene: TRBV2
CDR3 protein: CASERDNSPLHF

V gene: TRBV2
CDR3 protein: CASSYREAGNTIYF

V gene: TRBV11-2
CDR3 protein: CASSPWEEQFF

V gene: TRBV7-2
CDR3 protein: CASSYGLMNTEAFF